What follows are 23 T cell receptor beta chains derived from one specimen sequenced in a study of T cell clones after liver transplantation. Here immunoSEQ multiplex PCR was the method, and the copy in TCRdb shows in-frame clones only, minus some. This table holds 55,000 to 70,000 clones, 90% to 95% found once. This material consisted of CD4+ T cells from blood, taken less than 26 months after liver transplant. The receptors originated from a human patient who received a liver transplant. These T cells may partly come from the graft donor.

The chain carries TRBV19 and TRBJ1-3; 10 bases fit TRBD1. Germline-derived CDR1 and CDR2 are LNHDA and SQIVND (reference sequence). This CDR3 contains 15 residues. Germline trimming cut 3 bases from V and 5 bases from J; bases unmatched to any gene: 4. The CDR3 sequence is CASSILGQGRNTIYF. As DNA, the CDR3 is TGTGCCAGTAGTATCCTGGGACAGGGGAGAAACACCATATATTTT.

V usage is TRBV5-6 and J usage is TRBJ2-3, with TRBD1 identical over 11 bases. Germline CDR1 and CDR2: SGHDT and YYEEEE. The CDR3 spans 19 residues. Trimming removed 4 bases from V and 4 bases from J; junction bases left unmatched: 17. In DNA form, the CDR3 reads TGTGCCAGCAGCCGCGGATTGGACAGGGGGCGTAATTCGGCAGATACGCAGTATTTT. This encodes CASSRGLDRGRNSADTQYF.

The CDR3 loop is CASSLWTGTYNEQFF. The CDR3 DNA reads TGTGCCAGCAGTTTATGGACAGGAACCTACAATGAGCAGTTCTTC. The V gene is TRBV28, the J gene TRBJ2-1, with a possible D match to TRBD1 (6 bases). This CDR3 has 15 residues. In germline, CDR1 is MDHEN, CDR2 SYDVKM. With 0 bases removed from V and 2 bases from J, the gap between germline ends came to 8 bases. Based on the CDR3 plus reference TRBV28 and TRBJ2-1, the full variable domain is DVKVTQSSRYLVKRTGEKVFLECVQDMDHENMFWYRQDPGLGLRLIYFSYDVKMKEKGDIPEGYSVSREKKERFSLILESASTNQTSMYLCASSLWTGTYNEQFFGPGTRLTVL.

The CDR3 is CASSQETSGSWYEQYF. In nucleotides, the CDR3 is TGCGCCAGCAGCCAGGAAACTAGCGGGAGCTGGTACGAGCAGTACTTC. The chain combines TRBV4-1 with TRBJ2-7; TRBD2 matches at 11 bases. V lost 3 bases, J lost 4 bases, and 8 bases stayed unmatched. CDR1 and CDR2 (germline): MGHRA, YSYEKL. CDR3 length: 16 residues.

The V gene is TRBV2, the J gene TRBJ2-1; weak D call: TRBD2 (6 bases). The CDR3 is 16 residues long. Trimming pared 5 bases from V and 9 bases from J, leaving 23 bases between. Germline-derived CDR1 and CDR2 are SNHLY and FYNNEI. The CDR3 sequence is CASSQRLSSEAGEQFF. In DNA form, the CDR3 reads TGTGCCAGCAGTCAACGCCTTTCTAGCGAAGCGGGTGAGCAGTTCTTC.

The chain is built from TRBV18 and TRBJ2-3; D unclear. Trimming took 3 bases from V and 2 from J, leaving 9 bases between them. Germline values: CDR1 KGHSH, CDR2 LQKENI. The length of the CDR3 is 14 residues. The CDR3 region has the DNA TGTGCCAGCTCACCGAACGGCTTCACAGATACGCAGTATTTT. Protein product: CASSPNGFTDTQYF.

J is TRBJ1-2 and V is TRBV4-2; D is unresolved. Germline CDR1 reads LGHNA; CDR2 reads YNFKEQ. Trimming pared 1 base from V and 2 bases from J, leaving 8 bases between. The CDR3 has 14 residues. CDR3 amino acids: CASSQGLENYGYTF. The CDR3 bases are TGTGCCAGCAGCCAAGGGTTAGAAAACTATGGCTACACCTTC.

This clone came up a few times. This sequence joins TRBV19 and TRBJ1-3; weak D call: TRBD1 (6 bases). Trimming shortened V by 10 bases and J by 0 bases, and 10 bases separated the two germline ends. Germline CDR1 LNHDA, CDR2 SQIVND (reference sequence). This CDR3 has 13 residues. CDR3 sequence reads: CAIGQSSGNTIYF. The CDR3, as DNA: TGTGCCATTGGACAGTCCTCTGGAAACACCATATATTTT.

The chain is built from TRBV5-8 and TRBJ2-1; TRBD2 agrees at 7 bases. This CDR3 contains 17 residues. The germline V gene encodes CDR1 SGHTS and CDR2 YDEGEE. Trimming at V came to 4 bases and at J to 9 bases, leaving 19 bases not matched to a gene. CDR3 residues: CASSQTGERDPGIEQFF. DNA for the CDR3: TGTGCCAGCAGCCAGACCGGGGAGCGGGACCCAGGGATTGAGCAGTTCTTC. The variable domain in full, completed from reference TRBV5-8 and TRBJ2-1, reads EAGVTQSPTHLIKTRGQQATLRCSPISGHTSVYWYQQALGLGLQFLLWYDEGEERNRGNFPPRFSGRQFPNYSSELNVNALELEDSALYLCASSQTGERDPGIEQFFGPGTRLTVL.

The genes are TRBV7-2 and TRBJ2-7; 8 bases map to TRBD2. CDR3 length: 16 amino acids. Germline lookup yields CDR1 SGHTA and CDR2 FQGNSA. Trimming took 5 bases from V and 1 from J; bases not matched to a gene: 10. CDR3: CASSLSIAGTSYEQYF. The CDR3, as DNA: TGTGCCAGCAGCCTTTCAATAGCGGGAACGTCCTACGAGCAGTACTTC.

This chain links TRBV7-9 with TRBJ1-1; D is ambiguous. Trimming removed 7 bases from V and 7 bases from J, with 13 bases in between. Germline CDR1 and CDR2: SEHNR and FQNEAQ (reference sequence). The CDR3 totals 12 residues. The CDR3 DNA sequence: TGTGCCAGCACCCAGCGGGCGGATGAAGCTTTCTTT. Protein sequence: CASTQRADEAFF.

The V call is TRBV5-4, the J call TRBJ2-3; TRBD2 matches at 9 bases. This CDR3 comprises 14 residues. Germline V gene sequence: CDR1 SGHNT, CDR2 YYREEE (reference sequence). The ends lost 3 bases at V and 4 bases at J; junction bases unmatched: 3. This CDR3 reads CASSSQREADTQYF. CDR3 in DNA: TGTGCCAGCAGCTCTCAGCGGGAGGCAGATACGCAGTATTTT.

The chain carries TRBV11-3 and TRBJ2-7; TRBD2 matches at 9 bases. The CDR3 sequence is 17 residues long. J lost 3 bases, V lost 5 bases, and 14 bases had no gene match. The germline V gene encodes CDR1 SGHNT and CDR2 YENEEA. The CDR3 here is CASSQKTGTSRYYEQYF. The CDR3 nucleotides are TGTGCCAGCAGCCAAAAGACCGGGACTAGCAGATACTACGAGCAGTACTTC.

The V and J genes are TRBV7-2 and TRBJ2-5; 10 positions match TRBD2. In germline, CDR1 is SGHTA, CDR2 FQGNSA. This CDR3 contains 15 residues. Trimming cost V 6 bases and J 2 bases; bases outside gene matches: 6. The CDR3 sequence is CASSGASGGQETQYF. DNA of the CDR3: TGTGCCAGCAGTGGGGCTAGCGGGGGACAAGAGACCCAGTACTTC.

As DNA, the CDR3 is TGTGCCAGCAGCGTAGTAGCGGGAGATACCGGGGAGCTGTTTTTT. Translation gives CASSVVAGDTGELFF. This chain joins TRBV9 and TRBJ2-2; TRBD2 aligns across 9 bases. The CDR3 spans 15 residues. The V gene's germline CDR1 is SGDLS and CDR2 YYNGEE. With V trimmed by 0 bases and J by 5 bases, 2 bases remained unmatched. Supplemented by reference TRBV9 and TRBJ2-2, the full variable domain reads DSGVTQTPKHLITATGQRVTLRCSPRSGDLSVYWYQQSLDQGLQFLIQYYNGEERAKGNILERFSAQQFPDLHSELNLSSLELGDSALYFCASSVVAGDTGELFFGEGSRLTVL.

This sequence joins TRBV18 and TRBJ2-1; 11 nucleotides match TRBD2. J gave up 8 bases and V 3 bases, and 12 bases lay outside the gene matches. The germline V gene has CDR1 KGHSH and CDR2 LQKENI. The CDR3 sequence is 17 residues long. CDR3 nucleotides: TGTGCCAGCTCACCTCTCGAGACTAGCGGGATTAGCGATGAGCAGTTCTTC. Its translation: CASSPLETSGISDEQFF.

J is TRBJ2-7 and V is TRBV30; 7 bases line up with TRBD1. The germline V gene has CDR1 GTSNPN and CDR2 SVGIG (reference sequence). Germline trimming cut 5 bases from V and 2 bases from J; bases unmatched to any gene: 6. This CDR3 region has 13 residues. CDR3 DNA: TGTGCCTGGGGTCTGGGGACAGCCTACGAGCAGTACTTC. Encoded protein: CAWGLGTAYEQYF.

The chain is built from TRBV19 and TRBJ2-5; the match to TRBD2 covers 12 bases. The length of the CDR3 is 16 residues. Germline CDR1 reads LNHDA; CDR2 reads SQIVND (reference sequence). With 6 bases clipped from V and 0 bases from J, the junction kept 5 bases outside the gene matches. CDR3 sequence: CASRGRLAGDQETQYF. As DNA, the CDR3 is TGTGCCAGTAGGGGGAGACTAGCGGGGGACCAAGAGACCCAGTACTTC.

The rearrangement uses TRBV25-1 and TRBJ2-3, with 7 bases identical to TRBD1. CDR3 size: 15 residues. The ends lost 0 bases at V and 1 base at J; junction bases unmatched: 1. Germline-derived CDR1 and CDR2 are MGHDK and SYGVNS. CDR3 nucleotides: TGTGCCAGCAGTGAATATACAGGGGGCACAGATACGCAGTATTTT. This sequence encodes CASSEYTGGTDTQYF.

V and J are TRBV15 and TRBJ2-3, with TRBD2 matching 8 bases. Germline values: CDR1 LNHNV, CDR2 YYDKDF (reference sequence). V dropped 4 bases and J dropped 5; count of bases not matched to a gene: 5. This CDR3 is 14 amino acids long. The CDR3, as DNA: TGTGCCACCAGCATGGAGCGGGGGTTAGATACGCAGTATTTT. The encoded protein is CATSMERGLDTQYF.

The V call is TRBV7-2, the J call TRBJ1-5; the match to TRBD1 covers 10 bases. Germline V gives CDR1 SGHTA, CDR2 FQGNSA. The ends lost 5 bases at V and 6 bases at J; junction bases unmatched: 7. The CDR3 is made up of 15 amino acids. CDR3 region: CASSTWRTGGQPQHF. The DNA for the CDR3 is TGTGCCAGCAGCACCTGGCGGACAGGGGGTCAGCCCCAGCATTTT. The full variable domain, completed using reference TRBV7-2 and TRBJ1-5, is GAGVSQSPSNKVTEKGKDVELRCDPISGHTALYWYRQSLGQGLEFLIYFQGNSAPDKSGLPSDRFSAERTGGSVSTLTIQRTQQEDSAVYLCASSTWRTGGQPQHFGDGTRLSIL.

This clone was observed a handful of times. The chain recombines TRBV6-1 with TRBJ2-7, with TRBD1 as a possible D gene (6 bases). CDR1 is MNHNS and CDR2 is SASEGT in the germline V gene. This CDR3 spans 13 amino acids. V was trimmed by 7 bases and J by 3 bases, leaving 13 bases between them. The CDR3 here is CASTGDILYEQYF. The CDR3 DNA is TGTGCCAGCACAGGGGACATCCTCTACGAGCAGTACTTC.

The V and J genes are TRBV7-8 and TRBJ2-3; 9 nucleotides match TRBD2. Germline V CDR1 and CDR2: SGHVS, FQNEAQ. After removal of 5 bases from V and 1 base from J, the junction contained 7 bases not matched to a gene. The CDR3 loop spans 16 amino acids. The CDR3 bases are TGTGCCAGCAGCGCCAGTAGCGGGAGAGGCACAGATACGCAGTATTTT. Protein: CASSASSGRGTDTQYF.